This T cell receptor beta chain appears in the sequencing data of a study of blood T cell repertoires in COVID-19. Produced via immunoSEQ multiplex PCR; TCRdb's table is partial and in-frame only. The sample lists about 200,000 clones; around 85% were seen once. This clone was seen a single time. CDR1 MGHDK and CDR2 SYGVNS come from the germline V gene. The CDR3 is 14 amino acids. The trim removed 4 bases at V and 2 bases at J, leaving 5 bases unmatched. J is TRBJ2-7 and V is TRBV25-1; 7 bases line up with TRBD1. The sequenced sample consisted of peripheral blood. The receptor's source is a person between 65 and 79 years old with COVID-19, enrolled during active disease. CDR3 amino acids: CASSGTGRTYEQYF. CDR3 DNA: TGTGCCAGCAGTGGGACAGGTCGTACCTACGAGCAGTACTTC.